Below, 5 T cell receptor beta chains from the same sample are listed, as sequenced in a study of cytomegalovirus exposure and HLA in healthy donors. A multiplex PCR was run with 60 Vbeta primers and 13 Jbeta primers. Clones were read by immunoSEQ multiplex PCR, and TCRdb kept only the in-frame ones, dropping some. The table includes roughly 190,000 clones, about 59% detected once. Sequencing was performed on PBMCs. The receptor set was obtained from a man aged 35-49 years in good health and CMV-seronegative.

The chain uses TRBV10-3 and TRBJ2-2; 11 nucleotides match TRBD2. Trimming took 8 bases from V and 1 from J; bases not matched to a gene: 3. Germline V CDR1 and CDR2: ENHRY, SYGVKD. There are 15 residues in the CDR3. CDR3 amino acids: CAIFGTSGNTGELFF. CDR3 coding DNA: TGTGCCATCTTTGGGACTAGCGGGAACACCGGGGAGCTGTTTTTT.

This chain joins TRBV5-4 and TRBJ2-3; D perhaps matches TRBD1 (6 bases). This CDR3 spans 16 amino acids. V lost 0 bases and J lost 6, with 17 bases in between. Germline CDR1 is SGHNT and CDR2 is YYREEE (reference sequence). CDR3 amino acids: CASSLGRAGARDTQYF. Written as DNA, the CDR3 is TGTGCCAGCAGCTTGGGAAGGGCAGGGGCCCGCGATACGCAGTATTTT.

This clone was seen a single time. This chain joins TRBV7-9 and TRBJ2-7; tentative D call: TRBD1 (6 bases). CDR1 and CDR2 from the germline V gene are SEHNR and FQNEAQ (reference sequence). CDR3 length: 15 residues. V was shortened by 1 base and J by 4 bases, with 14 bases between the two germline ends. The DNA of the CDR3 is TGTGCCAGCAGCTTAGGTGCAGGGGAAATATACGAGCAGTACTTC. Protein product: CASSLGAGEIYEQYF.

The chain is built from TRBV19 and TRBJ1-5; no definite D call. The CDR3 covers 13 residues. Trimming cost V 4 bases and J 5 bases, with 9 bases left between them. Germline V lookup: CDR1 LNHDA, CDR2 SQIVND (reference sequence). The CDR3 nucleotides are TGTGCCAGTAGTACTGGGAGGGATCAGCCCCAGCATTTT. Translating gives CASSTGRDQPQHF.

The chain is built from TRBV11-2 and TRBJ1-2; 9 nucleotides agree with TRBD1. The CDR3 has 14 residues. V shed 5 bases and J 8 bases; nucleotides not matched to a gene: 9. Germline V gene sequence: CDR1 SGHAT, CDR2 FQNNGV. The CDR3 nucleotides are TGTGCCAGCAGCGTACTACAGGGGGCAGGAGGCTACACCTTC. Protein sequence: CASSVLQGAGGYTF.